A selection of T cell receptor beta chains follows, all from one sample in a study of blood T cell repertoires in COVID-19. Clones were read by immunoSEQ multiplex PCR, and TCRdb kept only the in-frame ones, dropping some. The data show roughly 250,000 clones, 90% to 95% seen once. The sequenced sample consisted of PBMCs or T cells enriched from blood (not recorded which). These receptors came from a woman younger than 35 who had recovered from COVID-19. CDR3s include the opening cysteine and the closing phenylalanine or tryptophan. The D gene is left open where the match is weak. Clone size is stated in some rows and not others, as once, few, many or a class when expanded.

D gene	J gene	clone size	V gene	CDR3 protein	CDR3 DNA
TRBD1	TRBJ1-4	-	TRBV5-6	CASSLTGTGTEKLFF	TGTGCCAGCAGCTTGACCGGGACAGGGACCGAAAAACTGTTTTTT
-	TRBJ1-6	-	TRBV6-5	CATRTVGSPLHF	TGTGCTACCCGGACAGTGGGGTCACCCCTCCACTTT
-	TRBJ2-7	-	TRBV9	CASSASGGSYEQYF	TGTGCCAGCAGCGCCTCCGGGGGATCCTACGAGCAGTACTTC
TRBD2	TRBJ2-1	-	TRBV28	CASSTGTSSYNEQFF	TGTGCCAGCAGCACCGGGACTAGCAGCTACAATGAGCAGTTCTTC
TRBD1	TRBJ1-1	-	TRBV19	CASSNQGQGEAEAFF	TGTGCCAGTAGTAACCAAGGACAGGGGGAGGCTGAAGCTTTCTTT
-	TRBJ2-5	-	TRBV6-5	CASSSRDSRRETQYF	TGTGCCAGCAGTTCTCGGGACTCTCGGCGGGAGACCCAGTACTTC
TRBD1	TRBJ1-4	-	TRBV7-9	CASSPGRTGSGEKLFF	TGTGCCAGCAGCCCCGGGCGGACAGGGTCGGGGGAAAAACTGTTTTTT
-	TRBJ2-5	few	TRBV5-1	CASSSLAGSGETQYF	TGCGCCAGCAGCTCCCTGGCAGGGTCTGGAGAGACCCAGTACTTC
TRBD2	TRBJ2-1	-	TRBV27	CASSLGGSENNEQFF	TGTGCCAGCAGTTTAGGCGGGAGTGAAAACAATGAGCAGTTCTTC
-	TRBJ1-2	-	TRBV7-9	CASSLETGMVGYTF	TGTGCCAGCAGCTTAGAAACGGGAATGGTTGGCTACACCTTC
-	TRBJ1-2	-	TRBV4-3	CASSQDHRTRGGYTF	TGCGCCAGCAGCCAAGATCACCGAACTCGCGGGGGCTACACCTTC
-	TRBJ2-3	-	TRBV9	CASSLRGGLGTDTQYF	TGTGCCAGCAGCCTGAGGGGGGGGCTTGGTACAGATACGCAGTATTTT
-	TRBJ2-5	-	TRBV7-2	CASSLGGGILQETQYF	TGTGCCAGCAGCTTAGGTGGCGGGATTCTCCAAGAGACCCAGTACTTC
-	TRBJ1-2	-	TRBV5-1	CASSKDRTRYTF	TGCGCCAGCAGCAAGGACAGAACTCGCTACACCTTC
TRBD2	TRBJ2-1	few	TRBV7-3	CASSSPGTINEQFF	TGTGCCAGCAGCTCCCCCGGGACTATAAATGAGCAGTTCTTC
-	TRBJ1-2	-	TRBV19	CASSAGAANYYGYTF	TGTGCCAGTAGTGCAGGGGCCGCAAACTACTATGGCTACACCTTC
-	TRBJ1-2	-	TRBV24-1	CATSDLPGREGSAYGYTF	TGTGCCACCAGTGATTTGCCGGGCCGGGAGGGTTCGGCTTATGGCTACACCTTC
TRBD1	TRBJ1-5	-	TRBV3-1/TRBV3-2	CASSRDREGQPQHF	TGTGCCAGCAGCCGTGACAGGGAAGGGCAGCCCCAGCATTTT
-	TRBJ2-7	-	TRBV6-1	CASSESQGKDEQYF	TGTGCCAGCAGTGAAAGCCAGGGGAAGGACGAGCAGTACTTC
-	TRBJ1-1	-	TRBV19	CASSLTGLNTEAFF	TGTGCCAGTAGTTTAACAGGGCTGAACACTGAAGCTTTCTTT
TRBD2	TRBJ2-3	-	TRBV13	CASSWTPGLAATDTQYF	TGTGCCAGCAGCTGGACACCGGGACTAGCGGCCACAGATACGCAGTATTTT
TRBD1	TRBJ1-1	-	TRBV28	CAGGQGEGTEAFF	TGTGCCGGGGGACAGGGGGAGGGCACTGAAGCTTTCTTT
TRBD2	TRBJ2-5	-	TRBV6-5	CASSYSGTSGKETQYF	TGTGCCAGCAGTTACTCGGGGACTAGCGGAAAAGAGACCCAGTACTTC
-	TRBJ1-1	-	TRBV5-1	CASSLQGNTEAFF	TGCGCCAGCAGCTTGCAGGGTAACACTGAAGCTTTCTTT
TRBD2	TRBJ2-5	-	TRBV24-1	CATSEASGTQETQYF	TGTGCCACCAGTGAGGCCAGCGGGACCCAAGAGACCCAGTACTTC
TRBD1	TRBJ1-1	-	TRBV3-1/TRBV3-2	CASSQMIGGGFEAFF	TGTGCCAGCAGCCAAATGATTGGAGGGGGCTTTGAAGCTTTCTTT
-	TRBJ1-1	-	TRBV18	CASSREGATEAFF	TGTGCCAGCTCAAGAGAGGGAGCCACTGAAGCTTTCTTT
TRBD1	TRBJ1-1	-	TRBV9	CASSPDDRAAAFF	TGTGCCAGCAGCCCAGACGACAGGGCTGCTGCTTTCTTT
TRBD1	TRBJ1-2	-	TRBV7-8	CASSQQGTIYGYTF	TGTGCCAGCAGCCAACAGGGGACAATCTATGGCTACACCTTC
TRBD1	TRBJ1-4	once	TRBV2	CASSERQGFEKLFF	TGTGCCAGCAGTGAGAGACAGGGATTTGAAAAACTGTTTTTT
TRBD1	TRBJ2-1	-	TRBV9	CASSVVGQDHNEQFF	TGTGCCAGCAGCGTAGTGGGACAGGACCACAATGAGCAGTTCTTC
-	TRBJ1-3	-	TRBV10-3	CAIRPTGTGNTIYF	TGTGCCATCAGGCCGACAGGAACTGGAAACACCATATATTTT
-	TRBJ1-5	-	TRBV28	CASKTYSNQPQHF	TGTGCCAGCAAAACTTATAGCAATCAGCCCCAGCATTTT
TRBD1	TRBJ1-2	-	TRBV7-2	CASSSGQGAIGYTF	TGTGCCAGCAGCTCCGGACAGGGGGCAATTGGCTACACCTTC
TRBD2	TRBJ2-1	-	TRBV23-1	CASRAQREGQNEQFF	TGCGCCAGCAGGGCTCAGCGGGAGGGCCAGAATGAGCAGTTCTTC
-	TRBJ1-1	-	TRBV4-1	CASSQTQGLMNTEAFF	TGCGCCAGCAGTCAAACGCAGGGTCTCATGAACACTGAAGCTTTCTTT
-	TRBJ1-2	-	TRBV10-3	CAITGGEGRNYGYTF	TGTGCCATCACCGGGGGGGAGGGAAGAAACTATGGCTACACCTTC
TRBD2	TRBJ2-2	once	TRBV7-3	CASSPHSGGNTGELFF	TGTGCCAGCAGCCCACACAGCGGGGGGAACACCGGGGAGCTGTTTTTT
TRBD1	TRBJ1-2	-	TRBV2	CARGQGMIADGYTF	TGTGCCAGGGGACAGGGGATGATAGCGGATGGCTACACCTTC
TRBD2	TRBJ2-5	-	TRBV7-2	CASSPGASGGEKTQYF	TGTGCCAGCAGCCCAGGGGCTAGCGGGGGGGAGAAGACCCAGTACTTC
-	TRBJ1-5	once	TRBV18	CASSPSGRNQPQHF	TGTGCCAGCTCACCAAGTGGGAGGAATCAGCCCCAGCATTTT
-	TRBJ2-5	-	TRBV4-2	CASSQDPRETQYF	TGTGCCAGCAGCCAAGATCCCCGAGAGACCCAGTACTTC
-	TRBJ1-2	-	TRBV14	CASSHDSSVLYGYTF	TGTGCCAGCAGCCACGACAGTTCAGTCCTCTATGGCTACACCTTC
TRBD1	TRBJ2-4	-	TRBV19	CASSMPWGTVAKNIQYF	TGTGCCAGTAGTATGCCCTGGGGGACAGTAGCCAAAAACATTCAGTACTTC
TRBD1	TRBJ1-2	once	TRBV2	CASTDRALYGYTF	TGTGCCAGTACTGACAGGGCCTTATATGGCTACACCTTC
-	TRBJ1-4	-	TRBV5-1	CASRETDSEKLFF	TGCGCCAGCAGGGAGACAGATAGTGAAAAACTGTTTTTT
-	TRBJ1-2	-	TRBV6-6	CASSFDSQQGGNGYTF	TGTGCCAGCAGTTTCGATTCCCAACAGGGTGGGAATGGCTACACCTTC
TRBD1	TRBJ1-1	-	TRBV28	CASSMTGGAGNPEAFF	TGTGCCAGCAGTATGACAGGGGGCGCTGGGAACCCTGAAGCTTTCTTT
-	TRBJ1-2	-	TRBV28	CASCPQGIYGYTF	TGTGCCAGCTGCCCCCAGGGTATCTATGGCTACACCTTC
-	TRBJ1-1	-	TRBV11-2	CASSLEGAPDTEAFF	TGTGCCAGCAGCTTAGAGGGGGCGCCGGACACTGAAGCTTTCTTT
TRBD1	TRBJ2-7	-	TRBV5-1	CASSSRTGSTYEQYF	TGCGCCAGCAGCTCCAGGACAGGGTCAACGTACGAGCAGTACTTC
-	TRBJ1-5	-	TRBV28	CASSYGQSGQPQHF	TGTGCCAGCAGTTACGGACAGTCCGGACAGCCCCAGCATTTT
TRBD1	TRBJ1-6	few	TRBV19	CASDRGLNSPLHF	TGTGCCAGCGACAGGGGGCTTAATTCACCCCTCCACTTT
TRBD1	TRBJ1-5	-	TRBV2	CASSGDRGFGSNQPQHF	TGTGCCAGCAGTGGAGACAGGGGATTCGGGAGCAATCAGCCCCAGCATTTT
-	TRBJ1-2	-	TRBV28	CASSFPREGGGNYGYTF	TGTGCCAGCAGTTTCCCCAGGGAGGGGGGGGGAAACTATGGCTACACCTTC